These T cell receptor beta chains were read from a single sample in a study of blood T cell repertoires in COVID-19. Some clones are missing from TCRdb's copy, which holds only in-frame ones; the method was immunoSEQ multiplex PCR. The sample lists 60,000 to 85,000 clones, 60% to 85% occurring once. Input material: peripheral blood. The receptors derive from a man aged 65 to 85 with acute or convalescent COVID-19. Each CDR3 is given with its conserved first and last residue. Fields, in order: clone size, D gene, J gene, V gene, CDR3 protein, CDR3 DNA. The D gene is left open where the match is weak. The listing skips clone size in some rows; elsewhere it reads once, few, many or a size class.

>-|-|TRBJ2-2|TRBV20-1
CSASPTGELFF
TGCAGTGCTAGCCCGACCGGGGAGCTGTTTTTT
>-|TRBD2|TRBJ2-2|TRBV27
CASSFLVRGGELFF
TGTGCCAGCAGTTTTCTCGTGCGGGGGGGGGAGCTGTTTTTT
>-|-|TRBJ1-1|TRBV28
CASRAGGGNTEAFF
TGTGCCAGCAGAGCTGGAGGAGGCAACACTGAAGCTTTCTTT
>-|TRBD1|TRBJ1-2|TRBV12-3/TRBV12-4
CASSPTGEYGYTF
TGTGCCAGCAGCCCCACAGGGGAGTATGGCTACACCTTC
>-|-|TRBJ2-7|TRBV4-2
CASSQVLARNYEQYF
TGTGCCAGCAGCCAAGTGCTAGCTCGGAACTACGAGCAGTACTTC
>-|TRBD2|TRBJ2-7|TRBV7-2
CASSQPASGWDEQYF
TGTGCCAGCAGCCAGCCCGCTAGCGGGTGGGACGAGCAGTACTTC
>-|-|TRBJ1-2|TRBV28
CASTAWDNNYGYTF
TGTGCCAGCACTGCCTGGGACAACAACTATGGCTACACCTTC
>-|-|TRBJ2-7|TRBV4-2
CASSLAGKPYEQYF
TGTGCCAGCAGCCTAGCCGGGAAACCCTACGAGCAGTACTTC
>once|-|TRBJ1-5|TRBV29-1
CSVEGTNSNQPQHF
TGCAGCGTTGAAGGCACTAATAGCAATCAGCCCCAGCATTTT
>-|TRBD1|TRBJ1-4|TRBV6-5
CASSYSMTGSNEKLFF
TGTGCCAGCAGTTACTCGATGACAGGGTCTAATGAAAAACTGTTTTTT
>-|-|TRBJ1-2|TRBV27
CASSSKTGYNYGYTF
TGTGCCAGCAGTTCAAAGACAGGATATAACTATGGCTACACCTTC
>-|-|TRBJ2-6|TRBV9
CASSVMGAGANVLTF
TGTGCCAGCAGCGTCATGGGAGCTGGGGCCAACGTCCTGACTTTC
>-|-|TRBJ1-1|TRBV2
CASRPTDRGSEAFF
TGTGCCAGCAGACCGACGGACCGCGGGTCTGAAGCTTTCTTT
>-|TRBD1|TRBJ1-1|TRBV7-8
CASSALGDREAFF
TGTGCCAGCAGCGCCTTAGGGGACAGGGAAGCTTTCTTT
>-|-|TRBJ1-3|TRBV12-3/TRBV12-4
CASRSGWGNTIYF
TGTGCCAGCAGATCAGGGTGGGGAAACACCATATATTTT
>-|TRBD1|TRBJ1-5|TRBV19
CASSAPGQGSEYSNQPQHF
TGTGCCAGTAGTGCTCCGGGACAGGGGTCCGAATATAGCAATCAGCCCCAGCATTTT
>-|TRBD1|TRBJ1-4|TRBV5-1
CASSPRQGPSNEKLFF
TGCGCCAGCAGCCCCCGACAGGGCCCCTCTAATGAAAAACTGTTTTTT
>-|-|TRBJ1-1|TRBV9
CASSVAVTLNTEAFF
TGTGCCAGCAGCGTAGCAGTCACCTTGAACACTGAAGCTTTCTTT
>-|TRBD2|TRBJ2-2|TRBV24-1
CATRAGANTGELFF
TGTGCCACCAGGGCGGGGGCGAACACCGGGGAGCTGTTTTTT